Listed below are T cell receptor beta chains from one sample, sequenced in a study of blood T cell repertoires in COVID-19. Profiled with immunoSEQ multiplex PCR; TCRdb holds only in-frame clones, not every one. The data show approximately 75,000 clones, approximately 91% seen once. Sample: peripheral blood. The receptors here all came from a man between 45 and 60 years old with acute or convalescent COVID-19. The CDR3 runs from the conserved cysteine through the conserved F or W. Fields, in order: V gene, CDR3 protein.

V: TRBV12-3/TRBV12-4
CDR3: CASTTGGNEQFF

V: TRBV6-2/TRBV6-3
CDR3: CASSSGRLSSYNEQFF

V: TRBV6-6
CDR3: CASSYSPGQGWNEQFF

V: TRBV27
CDR3: CASSSDDRGDGYTF

V: TRBV24-1
CDR3: CATSDSGRGGYTF

V: TRBV23-1
CDR3: CASSLSDRGLNQPQHF

V: TRBV2
CDR3: CASSGDSLHNSPLHF

V: TRBV19
CDR3: CASSRQGQLSSREQYF

V: TRBV10-3
CDR3: CATVLAGGEEQYF

V: TRBV19
CDR3: CASSIARQNGYTF

V: TRBV9
CDR3: CASSVDSSSYNEQFF

V: TRBV6-5
CDR3: CASSYSSGGARETQYF

V: TRBV7-2
CDR3: CASSFSQGSGNEQFF

V: TRBV9
CDR3: CASSVNRGQETQYF

V: TRBV19
CDR3: CASSIWPPGTGGYEQYF

V: TRBV18
CDR3: CASSKTLQETQYF

V: TRBV29-1
CDR3: CTALMGGGYTQYF

V: TRBV2
CDR3: CASRTQGGGYTF

V: TRBV6-5
CDR3: CASKPGPSYEQYF

V: TRBV5-1
CDR3: CASSLAPSNYGYTF

V: TRBV3-1/TRBV3-2
CDR3: CASRRGDRYTGELFF

V: TRBV19
CDR3: CASMGWNQPQHF

V: TRBV7-2
CDR3: CASSADRQDYEKLFF

V: TRBV11-3
CDR3: CASSLGQTSTDTQYF

V: TRBV5-6
CDR3: CASSFTMGGSGANVLTF

V: TRBV6-5
CDR3: CASSQQGYTQYF

V: TRBV6-5
CDR3: CASTVDRVRTEAFF

V: TRBV4-2
CDR3: CASSQPDRGGEQFF

V: TRBV2
CDR3: CASRGTSGEIEQFF

V: TRBV2
CDR3: CASSLETSGGAGEQFF

V: TRBV10-3
CDR3: CAISESRGTVYEQYF

V: TRBV2
CDR3: CASSHRTSTENIQYF

V: TRBV5-1
CDR3: CASSYDTSGANVLTF

V: TRBV5-1
CDR3: CASSQDLPRGSPLHF

V: TRBV10-3
CDR3: CAISETADGYTF

V: TRBV7-9
CDR3: CASSPLDLGGYGYTF

V: TRBV7-6
CDR3: CASRDRGDTQYF

V: TRBV6-5
CDR3: CASSYSRGGETQYF

V: TRBV23-1
CDR3: CASSQADRGPNNEQFF

V: TRBV7-3
CDR3: CASSLTGLATQETQYF

V: TRBV18
CDR3: CASSPRQGSEQYF

V: TRBV11-3
CDR3: CASSLEGPGELFF

V: TRBV5-5
CDR3: CASKQGLAGVANTGELFF

V: TRBV6-1
CDR3: CASSDISGRMSYEQYF

V: TRBV6-5
CDR3: CASMGRLNEAFF

V: TRBV9
CDR3: CASSVTGAHNLEGYTF

V: TRBV3-1/TRBV3-2
CDR3: CASSPYTTSVYNEQFF

V: TRBV2
CDR3: CASIPGQVPSYEQYF

V: TRBV6-5
CDR3: CASSYSTQGGQETQYF

V: TRBV4-2
CDR3: CASSQDGPLGETQYF

V: TRBV29-1
CDR3: CSVTPYTDTQYF

V: TRBV7-3
CDR3: CASSSSGGAPNEQFF

V: TRBV10-3
CDR3: CAISAGTGGNAQYF

V: TRBV7-6
CDR3: CASSLGGGHVRETQYF

V: TRBV5-1
CDR3: CASSPIGGSGELFF

V: TRBV19
CDR3: CASIGEGRAFF

V: TRBV10-3
CDR3: CAISEGGLAGFTDTQYF

V: TRBV7-3
CDR3: CASSSPGQGIETQYF

V: TRBV3-1/TRBV3-2
CDR3: CASSYLAGATDTQYF

V: TRBV6-5
CDR3: CASYRANTEAFF